This T cell receptor beta chain was sequenced during a study of cytomegalovirus exposure and HLA in healthy donors. Overall study context: The study placed approximately 80% of its 398 genotyped donors in the Caucasian-associated ancestry cluster. Study findings and constraints: Upon later analysis, TCR association rates were observed to vary by HLA locus, being highest for DRB1 and lowest for HLA-C. In a later analysis, HLA-associated TCR beta chains were more clonally expanded than equally common others. Productive status was seen about 90% or about 30% of the time for most TCR beta V segments in an earlier analysis.

It was with 60 Vbeta and 13 Jbeta primers that the PCR ran. Generated by immunoSEQ multiplex PCR, the TCRdb table keeps only in-frame clones and is missing some. The table lists approximately 130,000 clones, approximately 80% of them singletons. The CDR3 consists of 14 residues. Germline CDR1 reads SGHRS; CDR2 reads YFSETQ. As concerns this clone: Its antigen is currently unknown. At one end, the junction sequence differs from germline, possibly due to a read error. Other DNA sequences of this sample code for an identical CDR3.

The sample comprised PBMCs. The sequence derives from a man aged 45 to 65 in good health and CMV-seronegative. The rearrangement joins TRBV5-1 to TRBJ2-3; weak D call: TRBD1 (5 bases). The CDR3 loop reads CASSLGQSTDTQYF. The DNA of the CDR3 is TGCGCCAGCAGTTTGGGGCAGAGCACAGATACGCAGTATTTT. Variable domain in full (rest from reference TRBV5-1 and TRBJ2-3): KAGVTQTPRYLIKTRGQQVTLSCSPISGHRSVSWYQQTPGQGLQFLFEYFSETQRNKGNFPGRFSGRQFSNSRSEMNVSTLELGDSALYLCASSLGQSTDTQYFGPGTRLTVL.